Sequencing of this T cell receptor beta chain was carried out in a study of glioma-infiltrating T cells. TCR alpha and beta CDR3 regions were amplified from RNA using iRepertoire nested multiplex PCR. TCRdb re-called the multiplex PCR reads through MiXCR, storing one row per CDR3 protein. The data show 150,000 or so distinct CDR3 sequences, with about 39% seen just once and roughly 20% held by the top ten. Regarding this clonotype: No conserved phenylalanine or tryptophan is present at the end of the CDR3, so a read error is the likely explanation.

Germline CDR1 reads LGHNA; CDR2 reads YNFKEQ. The CDR3 length is 15 residues. V was cut by 2 bases and J by 0 bases, with 11 bases left in between. The source of this sequence is a human donor with low-grade glioma or glioblastoma, undergoing nonglioma brain surgery, or in good health (not recorded which). J is TRBJ2-7 and V is TRBV4-2; no firm D call. Input material: glioma tissue, nonneoplastic brain tissue, or PBMCs (not recorded which). The DNA for the CDR3 is TGTGCCAGCAGCCAAACGACGACCAACTCCTACGAGCAGTACTTA. This translates into CASSQTTTNSYEQYL.